The clone carrying this TCR beta chain was seen a handful of times. Its antigen is currently unknown. This entry comes from a study of cytomegalovirus exposure and HLA in healthy donors. The study's findings and limits: A later analysis reported that several of the most significant clusters appeared to be linked to common viral pathogens, among them Epstein-Barr virus. A missense DCLRE1C variant was associated with V- and J-gene trimming of TCR beta chains in a later analysis, and an independent cohort replicated the association. TCR sequences were mostly rare, though some public TCRs occurred in many donors. Cytomegalovirus association was assigned to about 150 TCR beta chains.

The PCR used 60 Vbeta and 13 Jbeta primers. Repertoires were generated with immunoSEQ multiplex PCR, while TCRdb's copy carries only in-frame clones and drops some. Of about 160,000 clones in the sample, roughly 80% were seen once. This sequence was found in a middle-aged man in good health and CMV-seropositive. Material: PBMCs.

This CDR3 reads CASSAGDSENYGYTF. Here the CDR3 DNA reads TGTGCCAGCAGCGCCGGAGACAGTGAGAACTATGGCTACACCTTC. The V gene is TRBV9, the J gene TRBJ1-2, with D maybe TRBD1 (5 bases). V lost 3 bases and J lost 2, with 14 bases in between. The CDR3 is made up of 15 amino acids. Germline V gene data show CDR1 as SGDLS and CDR2 as YYNGEE. The whole variable domain, filled in from reference TRBV9 and TRBJ1-2, reads DSGVTQTPKHLITATGQRVTLRCSPRSGDLSVYWYQQSLDQGLQFLIQYYNGEERAKGNILERFSAQQFPDLHSELNLSSLELGDSALYFCASSAGDSENYGYTFGSGTRLTVV.